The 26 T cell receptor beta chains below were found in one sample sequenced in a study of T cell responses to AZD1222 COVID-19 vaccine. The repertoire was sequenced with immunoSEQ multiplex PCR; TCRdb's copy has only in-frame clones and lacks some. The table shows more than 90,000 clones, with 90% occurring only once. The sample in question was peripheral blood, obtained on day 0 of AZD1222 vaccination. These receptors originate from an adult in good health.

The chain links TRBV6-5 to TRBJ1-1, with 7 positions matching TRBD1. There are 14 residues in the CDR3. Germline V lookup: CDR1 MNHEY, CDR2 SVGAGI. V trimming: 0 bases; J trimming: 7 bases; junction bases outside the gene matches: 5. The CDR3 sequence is CASSYSTGVVEAFF. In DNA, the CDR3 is TGTGCCAGCAGTTACTCTACAGGGGTTGTTGAAGCTTTCTTT.

DNA of the CDR3: TGTGCCAGCAGCCAAGATGGGACAGGTTGGGGTGGCTACACCTTC. Translating gives CASSQDGTGWGGYTF. The chain recombines TRBV4-2 with TRBJ1-2, with 8 bases aligning to TRBD1. CDR1 is LGHNA, CDR2 YNFKEQ, per germline. The CDR3 sequence is 15 residues long. V trimming: 0 bases; J trimming: 7 bases; junction bases outside the gene matches: 7.

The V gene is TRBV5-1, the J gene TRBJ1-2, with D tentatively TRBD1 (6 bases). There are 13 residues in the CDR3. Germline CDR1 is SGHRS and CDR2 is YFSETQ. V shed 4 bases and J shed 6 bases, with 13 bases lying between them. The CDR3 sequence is CASSPGSGDGYTF. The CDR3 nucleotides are TGCGCCAGCAGCCCCGGGTCAGGGGATGGCTACACCTTC.

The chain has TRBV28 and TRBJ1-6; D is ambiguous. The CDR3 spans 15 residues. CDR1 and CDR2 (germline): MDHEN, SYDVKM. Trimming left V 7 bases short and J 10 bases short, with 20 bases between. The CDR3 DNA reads TGTGCCAGCACTCTAAGGGTGGGAGTACGGTCACCCCTCCACTTT. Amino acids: CASTLRVGVRSPLHF.

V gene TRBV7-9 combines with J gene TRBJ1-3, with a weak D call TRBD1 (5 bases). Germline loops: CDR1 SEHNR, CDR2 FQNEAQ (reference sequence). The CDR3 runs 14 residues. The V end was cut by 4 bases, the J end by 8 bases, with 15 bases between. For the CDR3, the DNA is TGTGCCAGCAGCTCCCCGACAGCTTTTGACACCATATATTTT. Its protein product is CASSSPTAFDTIYF.

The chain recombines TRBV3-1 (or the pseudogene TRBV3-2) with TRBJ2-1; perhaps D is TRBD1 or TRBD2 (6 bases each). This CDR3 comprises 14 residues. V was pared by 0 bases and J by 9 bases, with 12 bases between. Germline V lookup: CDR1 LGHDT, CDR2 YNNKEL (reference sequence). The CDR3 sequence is CASSQDLKGGEQFF. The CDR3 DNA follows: TGTGCCAGCAGCCAAGATCTCAAGGGGGGTGAGCAGTTCTTC.

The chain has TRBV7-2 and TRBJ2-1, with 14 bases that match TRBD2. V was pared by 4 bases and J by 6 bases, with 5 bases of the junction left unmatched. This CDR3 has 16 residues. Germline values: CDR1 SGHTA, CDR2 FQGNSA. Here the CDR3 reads CASSSRTSGGFNEQFF. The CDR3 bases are TGTGCCAGCAGCTCCCGGACTAGCGGGGGGTTCAATGAGCAGTTCTTC.

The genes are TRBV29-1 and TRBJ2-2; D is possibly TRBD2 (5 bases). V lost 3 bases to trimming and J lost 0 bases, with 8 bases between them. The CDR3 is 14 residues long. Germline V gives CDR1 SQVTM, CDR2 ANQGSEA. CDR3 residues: CSVDRETNTGELFF. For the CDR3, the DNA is TGCAGCGTTGATAGGGAGACGAACACCGGGGAGCTGTTTTTT.

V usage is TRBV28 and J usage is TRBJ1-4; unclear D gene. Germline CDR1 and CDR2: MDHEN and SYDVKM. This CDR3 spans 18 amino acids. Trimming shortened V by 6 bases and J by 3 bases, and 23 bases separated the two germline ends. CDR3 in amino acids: CASSNTGGLGLANEKLFF. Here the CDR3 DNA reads TGTGCCAGCAGCAACACTGGAGGGTTAGGCCTAGCTAATGAAAAACTGTTTTTT.

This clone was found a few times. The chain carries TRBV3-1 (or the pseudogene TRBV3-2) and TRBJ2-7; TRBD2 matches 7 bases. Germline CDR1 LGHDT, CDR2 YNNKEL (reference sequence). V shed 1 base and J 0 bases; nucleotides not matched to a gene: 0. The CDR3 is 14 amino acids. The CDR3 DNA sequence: TGTGCCAGCAGCCAAGGGACTAGCTCCTACGAGCAGTACTTC. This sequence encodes CASSQGTSSYEQYF.

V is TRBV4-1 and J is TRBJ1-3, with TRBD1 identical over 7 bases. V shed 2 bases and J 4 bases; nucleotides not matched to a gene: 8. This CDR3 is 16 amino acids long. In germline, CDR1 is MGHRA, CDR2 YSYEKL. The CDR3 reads CASSQPTGMRGNTIYF. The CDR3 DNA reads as TGCGCCAGCAGCCAACCGACAGGGATGCGGGGAAACACCATATATTTT.

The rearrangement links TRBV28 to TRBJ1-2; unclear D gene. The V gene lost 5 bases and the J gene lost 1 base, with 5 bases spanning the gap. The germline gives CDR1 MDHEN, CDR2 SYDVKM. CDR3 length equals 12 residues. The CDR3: CASSPNNYGYTF. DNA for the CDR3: TGTGCCAGCAGTCCTAATAACTATGGCTACACCTTC.

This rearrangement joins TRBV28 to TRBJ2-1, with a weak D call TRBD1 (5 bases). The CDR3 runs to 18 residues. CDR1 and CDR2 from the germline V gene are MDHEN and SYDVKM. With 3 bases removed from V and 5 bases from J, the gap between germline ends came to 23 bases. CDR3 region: CASSFGSFRVKGNNEQFF. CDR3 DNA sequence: TGTGCCAGCAGTTTCGGATCCTTCAGGGTTAAGGGGAACAATGAGCAGTTCTTC.

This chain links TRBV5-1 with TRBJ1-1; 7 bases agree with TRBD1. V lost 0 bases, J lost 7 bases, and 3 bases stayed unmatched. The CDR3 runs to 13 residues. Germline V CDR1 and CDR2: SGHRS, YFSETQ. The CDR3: CASSLGQGHEAFF. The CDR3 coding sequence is TGCGCCAGCAGCTTGGGACAGGGACATGAAGCTTTCTTT.

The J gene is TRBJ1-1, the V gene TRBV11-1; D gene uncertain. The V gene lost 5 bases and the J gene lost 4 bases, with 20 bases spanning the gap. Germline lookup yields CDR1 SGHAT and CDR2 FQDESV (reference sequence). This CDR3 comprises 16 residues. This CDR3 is CASSPGPARRGTEAFF. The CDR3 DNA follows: TGTGCCAGCAGCCCCGGACCCGCCAGGCGTGGCACTGAAGCTTTCTTT.

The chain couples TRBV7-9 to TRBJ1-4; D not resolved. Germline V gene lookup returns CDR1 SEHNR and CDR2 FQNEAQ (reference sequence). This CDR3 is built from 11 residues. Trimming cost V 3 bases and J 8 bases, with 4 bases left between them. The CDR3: CASSFYEKLFF. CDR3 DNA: TGTGCCAGCAGCTTCTACGAAAAACTGTTTTTT.

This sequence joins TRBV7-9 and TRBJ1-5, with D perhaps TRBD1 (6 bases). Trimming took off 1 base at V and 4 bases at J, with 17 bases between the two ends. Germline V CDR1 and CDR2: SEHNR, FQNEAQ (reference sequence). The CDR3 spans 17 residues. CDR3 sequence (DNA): TGTGCCAGCAGCTTAGGCAGGGGATGGGACAATAATCAGCCCCAGCATTTT. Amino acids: CASSLGRGWDNNQPQHF.

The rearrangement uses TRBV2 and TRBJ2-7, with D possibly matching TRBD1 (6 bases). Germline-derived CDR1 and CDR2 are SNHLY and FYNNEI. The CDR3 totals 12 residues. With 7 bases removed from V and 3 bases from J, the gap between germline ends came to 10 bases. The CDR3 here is CASKDRVYEQYF. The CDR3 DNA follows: TGTGCCAGCAAGGACAGAGTCTACGAGCAGTACTTC. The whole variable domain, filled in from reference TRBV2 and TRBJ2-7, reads EPEVTQTPSHQVTQMGQEVILRCVPISNHLYFYWYRQILGQKVEFLVSFYNNEISEKSEIFDDQFSVERPDGSNFTLKIRSTKLEDSAMYFCASKDRVYEQYFGPGTRLTVT.

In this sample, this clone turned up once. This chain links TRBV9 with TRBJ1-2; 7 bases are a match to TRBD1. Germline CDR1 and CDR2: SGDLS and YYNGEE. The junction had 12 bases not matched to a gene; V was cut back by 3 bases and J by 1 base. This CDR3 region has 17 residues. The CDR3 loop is CASSGGDSEALNYGYTF. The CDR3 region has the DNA TGTGCCAGCAGCGGAGGGGACAGCGAGGCTCTTAACTATGGCTACACCTTC.

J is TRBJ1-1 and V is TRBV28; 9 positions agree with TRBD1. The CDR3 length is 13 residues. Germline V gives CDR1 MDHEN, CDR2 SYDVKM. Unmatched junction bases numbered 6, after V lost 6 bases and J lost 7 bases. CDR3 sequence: CASSLTGGDEAFF. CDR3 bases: TGTGCCAGCAGCCTCACAGGGGGCGATGAAGCTTTCTTT.

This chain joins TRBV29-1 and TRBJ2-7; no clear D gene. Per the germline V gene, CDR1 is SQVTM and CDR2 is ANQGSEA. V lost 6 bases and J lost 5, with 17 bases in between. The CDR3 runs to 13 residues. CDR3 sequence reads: CSVGFRLNHEQYF. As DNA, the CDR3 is TGCAGCGTGGGCTTTAGGCTTAACCACGAGCAGTACTTC.

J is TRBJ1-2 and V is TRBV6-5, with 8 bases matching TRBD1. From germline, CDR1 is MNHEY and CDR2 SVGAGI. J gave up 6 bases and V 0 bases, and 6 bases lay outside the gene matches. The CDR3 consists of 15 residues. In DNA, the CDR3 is TGTGCCAGCAGTTACTCTACGGACAGGGCAAATGGCTACACCTTC. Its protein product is CASSYSTDRANGYTF.

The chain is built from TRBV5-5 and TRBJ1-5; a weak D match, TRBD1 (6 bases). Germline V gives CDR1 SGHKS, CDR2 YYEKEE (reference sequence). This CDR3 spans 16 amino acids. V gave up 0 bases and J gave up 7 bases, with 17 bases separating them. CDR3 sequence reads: CASSLGIGGAGQPQHF. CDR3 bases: TGTGCCAGCAGCTTGGGAATAGGGGGGGCAGGGCAGCCCCAGCATTTT.

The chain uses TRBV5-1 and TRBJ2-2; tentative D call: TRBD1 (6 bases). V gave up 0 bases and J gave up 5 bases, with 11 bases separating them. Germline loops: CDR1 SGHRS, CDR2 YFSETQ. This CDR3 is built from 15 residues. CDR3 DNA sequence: TGCGCCAGCAGCTTGGAACAGGGCGGGACCGGGGAGCTGTTTTTT. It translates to CASSLEQGGTGELFF.

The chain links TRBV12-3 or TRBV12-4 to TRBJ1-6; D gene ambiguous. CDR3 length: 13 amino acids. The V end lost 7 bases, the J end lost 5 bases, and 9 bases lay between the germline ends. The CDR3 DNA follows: TGTGCCAGCACTGAGAGAAATAATTCACCCCTCCACTTT. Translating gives CASTERNNSPLHF.

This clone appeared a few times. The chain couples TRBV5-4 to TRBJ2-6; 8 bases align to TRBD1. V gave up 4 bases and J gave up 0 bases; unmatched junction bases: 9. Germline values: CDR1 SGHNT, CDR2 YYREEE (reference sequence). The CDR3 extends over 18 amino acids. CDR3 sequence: CASSQDRAWISGANVLTF. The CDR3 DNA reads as TGTGCCAGCAGCCAGGACAGGGCTTGGATCTCTGGGGCCAACGTCCTGACTTTC.